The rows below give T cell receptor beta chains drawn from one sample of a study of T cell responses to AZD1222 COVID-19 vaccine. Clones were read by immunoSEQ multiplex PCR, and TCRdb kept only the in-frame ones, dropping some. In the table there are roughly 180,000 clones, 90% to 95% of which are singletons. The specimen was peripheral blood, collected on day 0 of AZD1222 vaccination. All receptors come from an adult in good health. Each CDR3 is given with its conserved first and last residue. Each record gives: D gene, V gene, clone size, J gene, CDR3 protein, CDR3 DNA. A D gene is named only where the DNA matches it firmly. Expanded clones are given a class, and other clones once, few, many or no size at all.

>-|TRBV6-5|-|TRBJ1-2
CASSGTTSYGYTF
TGTGCCAGCTCCGGGACAACTTCCTATGGCTACACCTTC
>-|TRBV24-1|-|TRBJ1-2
CATSDGPSWGYTF
TGTGCCACCAGTGATGGCCCCTCGTGGGGCTACACCTTC
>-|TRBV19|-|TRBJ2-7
CASSRSGADISYEQYF
TGTGCCAGTTCTAGGTCAGGGGCAGACATATCCTACGAGCAGTACTTC
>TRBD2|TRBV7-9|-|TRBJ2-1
CASMDRGLAKVVKNNEQFF
TGTGCCAGCATGGATAGGGGACTAGCAAAAGTAGTGAAAAACAATGAGCAGTTCTTC
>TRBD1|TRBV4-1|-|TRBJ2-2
CASSPPLTGQGITGELFF
TGCGCCAGCAGCCCCCCACTGACGGGACAGGGGATCACCGGGGAGCTGTTTTTT
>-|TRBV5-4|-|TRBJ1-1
CASILNTEAFF
TGTGCCAGCATCCTGAACACTGAAGCTTTCTTT
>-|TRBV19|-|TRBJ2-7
CASSWGTSYEQYF
TGTGCCAGTTCCTGGGGTACTTCATACGAGCAGTACTTC
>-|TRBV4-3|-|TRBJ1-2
CASSPSTWEEDYGYTF
TGCGCCAGCAGCCCATCGACGTGGGAGGAAGACTATGGCTACACCTTC
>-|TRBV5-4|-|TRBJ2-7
CASSLDKRSSYEQYF
TGTGCCAGCAGCTTGGATAAGCGGTCCTCCTACGAGCAGTACTTC
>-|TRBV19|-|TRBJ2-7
CASRPPTDHEQYF
TGTGCCAGTAGACCTCCGACAGACCACGAGCAGTACTTC
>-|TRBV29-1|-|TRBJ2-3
CSVELARDTQYF
TGCAGCGTTGAGTTAGCTCGGGATACGCAGTATTTT
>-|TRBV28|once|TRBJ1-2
CASSLAGHGYTF
TGTGCCAGCAGTTTAGCAGGGCATGGCTACACCTTC
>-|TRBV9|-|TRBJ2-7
CASSVGPGAYEQYF
TGTGCCAGCAGCGTAGGGCCGGGGGCCTACGAGCAGTACTTC
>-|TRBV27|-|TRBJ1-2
CASRPGTIYGYTF
TGTGCCAGCAGACCCGGGACAATCTATGGCTACACCTTC
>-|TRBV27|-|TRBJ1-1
CASSWGVDGTEAFF
TGTGCCAGCTCCTGGGGGGTAGATGGCACTGAAGCTTTCTTT
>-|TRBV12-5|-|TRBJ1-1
CASGLVLGGVTEAFF
TGTGCTAGTGGTTTGGTACTCGGGGGCGTCACTGAAGCTTTCTTT
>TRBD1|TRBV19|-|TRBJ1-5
CASHQRTGGIHF
TGTGCCAGTCATCAACGGACAGGGGGAATACATTTT
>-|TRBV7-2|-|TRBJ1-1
CASSPPPQGDITPNTEAFF
TGTGCCAGCAGCCCCCCCCCGCAGGGAGATATCACACCGAACACTGAAGCTTTCTTT
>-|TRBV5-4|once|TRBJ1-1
CASSLKGYTEAFF
TGTGCCAGCAGCTTGAAGGGCTACACTGAAGCTTTCTTT
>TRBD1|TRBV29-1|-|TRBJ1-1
CSVGKGTGENTEAFF
TGCAGCGTCGGTAAGGGGACAGGGGAGAACACTGAAGCTTTCTTT
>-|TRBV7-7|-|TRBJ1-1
CASSLAAPPENTEAFF
TGTGCCAGCAGCTTAGCAGCCCCCCCGGAGAACACTGAAGCTTTCTTT
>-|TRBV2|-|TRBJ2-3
CASRIFGTPGDTQYF
TGTGCCAGCAGGATATTCGGGACACCTGGGGATACGCAGTATTTT
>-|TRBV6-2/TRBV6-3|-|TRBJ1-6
CASSYGQSGSPLHF
TGTGCCAGCAGTTACGGCCAGAGTGGTTCACCCCTCCACTTT
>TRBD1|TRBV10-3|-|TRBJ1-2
CAISGQGAGSYGYTF
TGTGCCATCAGTGGACAGGGGGCGGGGAGCTATGGCTACACCTTC
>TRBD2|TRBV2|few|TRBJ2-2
CASSQRGNTGELFF
TGTGCCAGCAGTCAGCGGGGGAACACCGGGGAGCTGTTTTTT
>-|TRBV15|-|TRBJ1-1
CATRLEIGVEGNTEAFF
TGTGCCACCAGACTTGAGATAGGGGTCGAGGGGAACACTGAAGCTTTCTTT
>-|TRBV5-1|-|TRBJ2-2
CASSLWQRGIANTGELFF
TGCGCCAGCAGCTTGTGGCAGAGGGGGATCGCGAACACCGGGGAGCTGTTTTTT
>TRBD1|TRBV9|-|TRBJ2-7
CASSVSQGASYEQYF
TGTGCCAGCAGCGTGAGTCAGGGGGCCTCCTACGAGCAGTACTTC
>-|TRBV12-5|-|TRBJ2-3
CASAQRTDTQYF
TGTGCTAGTGCCCAGCGCACAGATACGCAGTATTTT
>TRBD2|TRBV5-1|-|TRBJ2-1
CASSLTSSGSYRSYNEQFF
TGCGCCAGCAGCTTGACGTCTAGCGGGAGTTATCGTTCCTACAATGAGCAGTTCTTC
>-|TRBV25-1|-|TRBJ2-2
CASRAPGGYQVNTGELFF
TGTGCCAGCCGGGCCCCGGGTGGCTACCAGGTGAACACCGGGGAGCTGTTTTTT
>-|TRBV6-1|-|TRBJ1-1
CASSDWGKEAFF
TGTGCCAGCAGTGATTGGGGGAAGGAAGCTTTCTTT
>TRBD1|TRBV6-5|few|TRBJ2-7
CASFGTGYYEQYF
TGTGCCAGCTTCGGGACAGGGTACTACGAGCAGTACTTC
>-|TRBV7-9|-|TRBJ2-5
CASSSDSEETQYF
TGTGCCAGCAGCTCCGACAGCGAAGAGACCCAGTACTTC
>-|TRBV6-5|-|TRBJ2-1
CASSYSTKGNEQFF
TGTGCCAGCAGTTACTCGACAAAAGGCAATGAGCAGTTCTTC
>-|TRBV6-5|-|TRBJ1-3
CASSGWGTGNTIYF
TGTGCCAGCAGCGGATGGGGGACTGGAAACACCATATATTTT
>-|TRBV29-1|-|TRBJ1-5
CSVELSGDQPQHF
TGCAGCGTTGAACTGTCAGGCGACCAGCCCCAGCATTTT
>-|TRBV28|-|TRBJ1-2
CASSFSTSIGGRGYGGYTF
TGTGCCAGCAGTTTTTCAACCTCAATTGGAGGCAGGGGCTATGGGGGCTACACCTTC
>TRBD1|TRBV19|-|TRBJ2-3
CASRIKGASDTQYF
TGTGCCAGTAGGATAAAGGGGGCATCAGATACGCAGTATTTT
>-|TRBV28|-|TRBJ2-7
CASRAGINYEQYF
TGTGCCAGCAGGGCGGGGATAAACTACGAGCAGTACTTC
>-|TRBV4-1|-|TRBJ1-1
CASQGDPNTEAFF
TGCGCCAGCCAAGGGGACCCGAACACTGAAGCTTTCTTT
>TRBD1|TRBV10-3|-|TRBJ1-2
CATAIKTGGATNYGYTF
TGTGCCACCGCTATAAAGACAGGGGGCGCAACCAACTATGGCTACACCTTC
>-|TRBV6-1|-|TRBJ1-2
CASSEQRGYGYTF
TGTGCCAGCAGTGAACAGAGGGGGTATGGCTACACCTTC
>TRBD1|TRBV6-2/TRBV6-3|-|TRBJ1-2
CASSYTGTGYGYTF
TGTGCCAGCAGTTACACCGGGACAGGCTATGGCTACACCTTC
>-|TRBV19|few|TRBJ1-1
CASCVHPGEAFF
TGTGCCAGTTGTGTACATCCAGGTGAAGCTTTCTTT
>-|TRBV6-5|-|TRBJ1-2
CASSYLNRGYYTF
TGTGCCAGCAGTTACCTTAATAGGGGATACTACACCTTC
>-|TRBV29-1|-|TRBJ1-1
CSVEGQGEAFF
TGCAGCGTTGAAGGGCAGGGTGAAGCTTTCTTT
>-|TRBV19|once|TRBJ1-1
CASTLALNTEAFF
TGTGCCAGCACCTTGGCCCTGAACACTGAAGCTTTCTTT
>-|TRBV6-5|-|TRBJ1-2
CASSSIDGGYTF
TGTGCCAGCAGTTCGATCGACGGAGGCTACACCTTC
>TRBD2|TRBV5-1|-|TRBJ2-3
CASSPGTSGRTDTQYF
TGCGCCAGCAGCCCCGGGACTAGCGGGAGAACAGATACGCAGTATTTT
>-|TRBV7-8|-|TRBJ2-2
CASSLDLLLNTGELFF
TGTGCCAGCAGCTTGGACCTCCTATTGAACACCGGGGAGCTGTTTTTT
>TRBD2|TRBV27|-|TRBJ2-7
CASSPKLALISYEQYF
TGTGCCAGCAGTCCAAAACTAGCGCTGATCTCCTACGAGCAGTACTTC
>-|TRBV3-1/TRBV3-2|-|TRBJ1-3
CASSQTSSGNTIYF
TGTGCCAGCAGCCAGACGAGCTCTGGAAACACCATATATTTT
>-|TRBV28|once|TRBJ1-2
CASTTTMGWGGYTF
TGTGCCAGCACCACGACAATGGGGTGGGGTGGCTACACCTTC
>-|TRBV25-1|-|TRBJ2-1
CASSESKGGGDEQFF
TGTGCCAGCAGTGAATCGAAGGGTGGAGGCGATGAGCAGTTCTTC
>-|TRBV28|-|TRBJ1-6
CASSADLPLHF
TGTGCCAGCTCAGCGGACCTCCCCCTCCACTTT
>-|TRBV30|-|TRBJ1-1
CAWSATGTEAFF
TGTGCCTGGAGCGCCACAGGGACTGAAGCTTTCTTT
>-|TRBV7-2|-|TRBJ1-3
CASSLGPGSAGNTIYF
TGTGCCAGCAGCTTAGGGCCAGGGAGCGCTGGAAACACCATATATTTT
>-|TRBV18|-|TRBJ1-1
CASSPLLNTEAFF
TGTGCCAGCTCACCGCTGTTGAACACTGAAGCTTTCTTT
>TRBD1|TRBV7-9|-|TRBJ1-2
CASIGQEGGYTF
TGTGCCAGCATTGGACAGGAAGGTGGCTACACCTTC